The subject of this entry is one TCR beta chain. The sample originates from a study of blood T cell repertoires in COVID-19. Study processing details: Using reference gene primer amplification, nucleated cell counts were estimated. Data came from immunoSEQ multiplex PCR; TCRdb stores just in-frame clones and leaves some out. V, J and clone size are those of that table, while D and trimming were read from the DNA. The sample lists 76,000 or so clones, about 90% occurring once. The sample taken for sequencing was peripheral blood. The source is a human donor in a cohort sampled during active COVID-19.

In nucleotides, the CDR3 is TGTGCCAGCAGCAAATCGGGGACACAGTTGGGGACTGAAGCTTTCTTT. Protein product: CASSKSGTQLGTEAFF. The chain carries TRBV21-1 and TRBJ1-1; the table's D call, TRBD1, was not checked against the DNA. TRBV21-1 is labeled a pseudogene. The CDR3 runs 16 residues.